This is a list of T cell receptor beta chains from one sample in a study of T-cell memory formation after mild COVID-19. TCRdb re-called the 5' RACE reads with MiXCR, one entry per CDR3 protein. The sample yields roughly 260,000 distinct CDR3 sequences, 16% seen once. Sequenced input: PBMCs or a T cell subset sorted from them (not recorded which). These receptors came from a man aged 18 to 30 who had mild COVID-19 (a few samples of this study predate the infection). Cell type and time point are not known. Each CDR3 is given with its conserved first and last residue. Each record gives: D gene, V gene, J gene, clone size, CDR3 protein, CDR3 DNA. A D gene is named only where the DNA matches it firmly. Not every row has a clone size; where given, it reads once, few, many or a size class.

.	TRBV7-8	TRBJ2-4	.	CASSGGITGADIQYF	TGTGCCAGCAGCGGCGGTATTACGGGGGCGGACATTCAGTACTTC
.	TRBV5-1	TRBJ1-3	.	CASSLVLSSDSGNTIYF	TGCGCCAGCAGCTTGGTGCTCAGTTCTGACTCTGGAAACACCATATATTTT
.	TRBV7-2	TRBJ1-1	many	CASSLDRGTRHRAFF	TGTGCCAGCAGCTTAGATCGCGGGACAAGACATAGGGCTTTCTTT
.	TRBV7-2	TRBJ2-3	few	CASSLGYSGGTDTQYF	TGTGCCAGCAGCTTAGGCTATTCCGGAGGAACAGATACGCAGTATTTT
TRBD1	TRBV5-1	TRBJ1-2	.	CASSARQGRSGYTF	TGCGCCAGCAGCGCCCGACAGGGGAGATCTGGCTACACCTTC
.	TRBV7-8	TRBJ2-5	.	CASRFGSLGQETQYF	TGTGCCAGCAGATTCGGTTCTTTGGGGCAAGAGACCCAGTACTTC
.	TRBV29-1	TRBJ1-1	.	CSVEPGAANTEAFF	TGCAGCGTTGAACCGGGGGCGGCGAACACTGAAGCTTTCTTT
.	TRBV19	TRBJ2-1	.	CASSTGTADHYNEQFF	TGTGCCAGTAGTACCGGGACGGCGGACCACTACAATGAGCAGTTCTTC
.	TRBV7-3	TRBJ2-3	few	CASSAGGTARDTQYF	TGTGCCAGCAGCGCCGGCGGGACTGCCCGCGATACGCAGTATTTT
.	TRBV4-2	TRBJ2-2	few	CASSQDGKPTGELFF	TGTGCCAGCAGCCAAGATGGGAAGCCGACCGGGGAGCTGTTTTTT
.	TRBV20-1	TRBJ2-1	.	CSAMTNVRDEQFF	TGCAGTGCTATGACAAACGTGAGGGATGAGCAGTTCTTC
.	TRBV7-8	TRBJ1-5	.	CASSLASIEGWQPQHF	TGTGCCAGCAGCTTAGCGTCTATTGAGGGTTGGCAGCCCCAGCATTTT
TRBD1	TRBV7-3	TRBJ1-2	.	CASSQAPRQGYGYTF	TGTGCCAGCAGCCAAGCCCCGAGACAGGGGTATGGCTACACCTTC
.	TRBV12-5	TRBJ2-7	few	CASAQGRFRSEQYF	TGTGCTAGTGCCCAGGGCAGGTTTCGCTCCGAGCAGTACTTC
.	TRBV20-1	TRBJ2-2	.	CSATGRFQGTGELFF	TGCAGTGCTACAGGACGCTTTCAGGGTACCGGGGAGCTGTTTTTT
.	TRBV7-2	TRBJ2-1	.	CASSLGGPLSPSQFF	TGTGCCAGCAGCTTAGGAGGTCCGCTATCCCCATCGCAGTTCTTC
.	TRBV7-9	TRBJ2-6	.	CASSLRTGGANVLTF	TGTGCCAGCAGCTTACGAACGGGAGGGGCCAACGTCCTGACTTTC
.	TRBV7-8	TRBJ2-1	few	CASSPDRGGTAFF	TGTGCCAGCAGCCCGGACCGCGGGGGCACCGCGTTCTTC
.	TRBV15	TRBJ2-1	few	CATSRDFTGGRNNEQFF	TGTGCCACCAGCAGAGATTTTACGGGGGGCAGAAACAATGAGCAGTTCTTC
.	TRBV5-1	TRBJ1-5	few	CASSPMGLWGQPQHF	TGCGCCAGCAGCCCAATGGGACTCTGGGGGCAGCCCCAGCATTTT
.	TRBV7-2	TRBJ2-4	few	CASSTADFAIQYF	TGTGCCAGCAGCACCGCGGACTTTGCGATTCAGTACTTC
.	TRBV11-1	TRBJ1-1	.	CASSFNENTEAFF	TGTGCCAGCAGCTTCAACGAGAACACTGAAGCTTTCTTT
TRBD2	TRBV9	TRBJ2-3	once	CASSVVGLAGGPQTQYF	TGTGCCAGCAGCGTAGTTGGACTAGCGGGGGGGCCTCAGACGCAGTATTTT
.	TRBV3-1	TRBJ2-6	.	CASSQDDYVLTF	TGTGCCAGCAGCCAAGATGATTACGTCCTGACTTTC
.	TRBV5-1	TRBJ2-7	.	CASSSGDRNYEQYF	TGCGCCAGCAGCTCGGGCGACAGGAATTACGAGCAGTACTTC
.	TRBV6-4	TRBJ1-5	.	CASTDGTIPVLPQHF	TGTGCCAGCACCGACGGTACGATTCCAGTATTGCCCCAGCATTTT
.	TRBV9	TRBJ1-1	once	CASSTHIDAEAFF	TGTGCCAGCAGCACCCATATCGACGCTGAAGCTTTCTTT
.	TRBV28	TRBJ1-6	.	CASLPAGGFYNSPLHF	TGTGCCAGCCTCCCAGCCGGCGGATTCTATAATTCACCCCTCCACTTT
.	TRBV12-3/TRBV12-4	TRBJ2-7	.	CASSSRHRSYEQYF	TGTGCCAGCAGCTCAAGACATCGCTCCTACGAGCAGTACTTC
.	TRBV18	TRBJ1-1	many	CASSRGQNTEAFF	TGTGCCAGCTCACGAGGACAGAACACTGAAGCTTTCTTT
TRBD1	TRBV7-2	TRBJ2-1	.	CASSLPGTGFGDEQFF	TGTGCCAGCAGCTTGCCTGGGACAGGGTTTGGTGATGAGCAGTTCTTC
TRBD2	TRBV7-2	TRBJ2-7	few	CASSSRLAGFTYEQYF	TGTGCCAGCAGCTCAAGACTAGCGGGGTTCACCTACGAGCAGTACTTC
.	TRBV5-1	TRBJ2-1	few	CASSLRAGTYNEQFF	TGCGCCAGCAGCTTGAGGGCAGGAACCTACAATGAGCAGTTCTTC
.	TRBV12-3/TRBV12-4	TRBJ2-7	few	CASSLWGGEQYF	TGTGCCAGCAGTCTTTGGGGCGGGGAGCAGTACTTC
.	TRBV12-3/TRBV12-4	TRBJ1-1	.	CASSFLGFAEAFF	TGTGCCAGCAGTTTTTTGGGGTTCGCTGAAGCTTTCTTT
.	TRBV12-3/TRBV12-4	TRBJ1-2	.	CASSFGAGYTF	TGTGCCAGCAGTTTCGGGGCTGGCTACACCTTC
.	TRBV20-1	TRBJ1-2	many	CSADPAGDYGYTF	TGCAGTGCTGACCCGGCCGGGGACTATGGCTACACCTTC
.	TRBV5-5	TRBJ1-6	.	CASSLRGVDSPLHF	TGTGCCAGCAGCTTAAGAGGGGTGGATTCACCCCTCCACTTT
.	TRBV29-1	TRBJ1-2	.	CSVGRDYGYTF	TGCAGCGTTGGCAGGGACTATGGCTACACCTTC
.	TRBV12-5	TRBJ2-4	few	CASGWGEDGPIAKNIQYF	TGTGCTAGTGGTTGGGGGGAGGACGGCCCTATTGCCAAAAACATTCAGTACTTC
TRBD1	TRBV6-6	TRBJ2-2	.	CASSPPRGRGTGELFF	TGTGCCAGCAGCCCCCCCAGGGGGCGGGGCACCGGGGAGCTGTTTTTT
.	TRBV9	TRBJ1-1	few	CASSVVGGSAEAFF	TGTGCCAGCAGCGTAGTGGGTGGGAGCGCTGAAGCTTTCTTT
.	TRBV6-2/TRBV6-3	TRBJ2-3	few	CASSNPRGPDTQYF	TGTGCCAGTTCGAACCCCCGGGGCCCAGATACGCAGTATTTT
.	TRBV11-2	TRBJ2-2	.	CASSLFGRDAGELFF	TGTGCCAGCAGCTTATTTGGCAGGGACGCCGGGGAGCTGTTTTTT
TRBD1	TRBV10-3	TRBJ2-1	few	CAISDQTGSRYEQFF	TGTGCCATCAGTGACCAGACAGGGTCTAGGTATGAGCAGTTCTTC
.	TRBV4-2	TRBJ2-7	few	CASSQGTHSYEQYF	TGTGCCAGCAGCCAGGGTACCCACTCCTACGAGCAGTACTTC
.	TRBV9	TRBJ1-1	.	CASSIDGKQAFF	TGTGCCAGCAGCATTGACGGGAAACAAGCTTTCTTT
TRBD1	TRBV5-1	TRBJ1-2	.	CASSHGTGGYGYTF	TGCGCCAGCAGCCACGGAACAGGGGGCTATGGCTACACCTTC
.	TRBV5-5	TRBJ1-2	.	CASSLGVEVYGYTF	TGTGCCAGCAGCTTGGGTGTGGAGGTCTATGGCTACACCTTC
.	TRBV3-1	TRBJ1-1	.	CASSQDSLPETEAFF	TGTGCCAGCAGCCAAGATTCCCTACCTGAAACTGAAGCTTTCTTT
.	TRBV5-1	TRBJ2-5	.	CASSDDTQETQYF	TGCGCCAGCAGCGACGACACACAAGAGACCCAGTACTTC
.	TRBV29-1	TRBJ1-2	few	CSVVPINYGYTF	TGCAGCGTTGTCCCGATCAACTATGGCTACACCTTC
TRBD1	TRBV7-2	TRBJ1-1	.	CASSSNGRGSMNTEAFF	TGTGCCAGCAGCTCAAACGGCAGGGGGTCGATGAACACTGAAGCTTTCTTT
TRBD1	TRBV18	TRBJ1-2	few	CASSPGGGQGRNGYTF	TGTGCCAGCTCACCCGGGGGCGGACAGGGAAGAAATGGCTACACCTTC